This TCR beta chain was sequenced in a study of blood T cell repertoires in COVID-19. CDR1 and CDR2 from the germline V gene are MNHEY and SVGAGI. Deletions cut 6 bases from V and 2 bases from J, with 10 bases between. CDR3 length equals 13 residues. Generated by immunoSEQ multiplex PCR, the TCRdb table keeps only in-frame clones and is missing some. Of roughly 210,000 clones listed, around 80% were seen once; the top ten hold over 9.5%. This TCR derives from a woman at least 80 years old with COVID-19, enrolled during active disease. V gene TRBV6-5 combines with J gene TRBJ1-1; no definite D call. The sample comprised peripheral blood. The CDR3 DNA reads as TGTGCCAGCAGGGCAGGTTTCAACACTGAAGCTTTCTTT. Amino acids: CASRAGFNTEAFF.